This TCR beta chain stems from a study of CD8 T cells in Susac syndrome (dated by TCRdb to the late 2010s). About the investigation overall: Whether CD8+ T cell activation and differentiation in Susac syndrome was antigen driven was tested using repertoire sequencing. Broader findings and caveats from the paper: The number of individuals in the TCR sequencing and HLA analysis was acknowledged as relatively small.

V ends up 6 bases short and J 7 bases short, with an unmatched junction base count of 10. Measured from the cysteine to the phenylalanine, the CDR3 is 13 residues long. Left in the record is the CDR3 DNA by itself, 39 bases read in frame from the first base. The germline V gene (reference sequence) supplies CDR1 DFQATT and CDR2 SNEGSKA. RNA was extracted using the RNeasy kit, and roughly 0.5 to 1 ug of the RNA was reverse transcribed with random hexamers. The immunoSEQ multiplex PCR assay, covering 54 Vbeta and 13 Jbeta segments, was used to amplify TCR beta CDR3 regions. To correct PCR amplification bias, a synthetic template baseline was used for both primer optimization and computational correction. In the authors' own workflow: Only productive sequences were kept, with reads annotated to V, D and J genes according to IMGT and analyzed in immunoSEQ Analyzer. Clonality was calculated as one minus the Shannon entropy normalized by log2 of the number of productive unique sequences. For each patient and control, public and private clones were evaluated within the 100 most prevalent clones. Susac-specific clones were defined as absent from healthy and MS cohorts, 800 to 1,200 published viral clones and other ImmuneACCESS disease sequences. The public reads were reprocessed in TCRdb via fastp at Q25 and MiXCR, keeping in-frame beta chains. Entries that share a CDR3 protein sequence are merged under the most common genes and DNA. TCRdb, rather than the study authors, made the V and J calls. The sample yields about 150,000 distinct CDR3 sequences; 92% were counted once. The top ten clonotypes cover more than 0.07% of the sample.

Peripheral blood CD8+ and CD4+ T cells from healthy donors, Susac syndrome patients and multiple sclerosis patients were profiled using high-throughput TCR beta sequencing. The healthy donors served as controls matched for age and sex. Bulk CD8+ and CD4+ T cells were purified by magnetic negative isolation, whereas CD8+ TEMRA cells were enriched by FACS. Blood was drawn into EDTA tubes, processed within 24 hours, and PBMCs were isolated by density gradient centrifugation. PBMCs intended for TCR sequencing were frozen in liquid nitrogen and were later thawed in a 37 degrees C water bath. A purity of at least 90% was achieved for sorted or isolated CD4+, CD8+ and CD8+ TEMRA cells. A word on this clonotype: No antigen is known for it. No much larger clone exists at a distance of one base, and base qualities are not known.

This chain is built from TRBV20-1 and TRBJ1-2, and 8 bases in between align with TRBD1. This sequence was found in a human donor in good health. The source material was CD4+ T cells from PBMCs. The nucleotide sequence is given as TGCAGTGCGCCGACAGGGGACAGGAGTGGCTACACCTTC. It translates to CSAPTGDRSGYTF.